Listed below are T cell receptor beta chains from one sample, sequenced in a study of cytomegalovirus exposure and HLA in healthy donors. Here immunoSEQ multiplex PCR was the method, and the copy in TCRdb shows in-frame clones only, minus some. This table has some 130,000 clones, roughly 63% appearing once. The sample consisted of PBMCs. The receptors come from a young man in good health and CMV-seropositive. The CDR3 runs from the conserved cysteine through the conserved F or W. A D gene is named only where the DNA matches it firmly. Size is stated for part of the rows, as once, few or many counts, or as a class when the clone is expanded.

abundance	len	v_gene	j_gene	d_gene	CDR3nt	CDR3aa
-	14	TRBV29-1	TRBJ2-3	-	TGCAGCGTTGGGCCCGGGTCCCACACAGATACGCAGTATTTT	CSVGPGSHTDTQYF
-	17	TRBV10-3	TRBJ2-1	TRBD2	TGTGCCATCAAGGAGGGACGGAAGCTCCTAGCGGTCAATGAGCAGTTCTTC	CAIKEGRKLLAVNEQFF
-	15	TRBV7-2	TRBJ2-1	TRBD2	TGTGCCAGCAGACGAGCGGGGATCTCCTACAATGAGCAGTTCTTC	CASRRAGISYNEQFF
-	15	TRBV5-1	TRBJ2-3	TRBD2	TGCGCCAGCAGCTTGTCTAGCGGGGTCGGAGATACGCAGTATTTT	CASSLSSGVGDTQYF
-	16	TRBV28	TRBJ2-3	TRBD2	TGTGCCAGCAGTTTAATCGGGAGGAGGATCACAGATACGCAGTATTTT	CASSLIGRRITDTQYF
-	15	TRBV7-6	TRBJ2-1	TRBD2	TGTGCCAGCAGCTTAGCGATAGCGGGAGTGGATGAGCAGTTCTTC	CASSLAIAGVDEQFF
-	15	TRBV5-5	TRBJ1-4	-	TGTGCCAGCAGCCTCCAACAGGGAACTAATGAAAAACTGTTTTTT	CASSLQQGTNEKLFF
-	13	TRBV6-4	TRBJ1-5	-	TGTGCCACAGCGGTAAATAGCAATCAGCCCCAGCATTTT	CATAVNSNQPQHF
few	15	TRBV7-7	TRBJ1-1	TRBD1	TGTGCTAGCAGCTGGGACAGCGCTATGAACACTGAAGCTTTCTTT	CASSWDSAMNTEAFF
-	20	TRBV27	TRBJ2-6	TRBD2	TGTGCCAGCACCTCTGATCCCGGCGTAGCGGGGGACTCTGGGGCCAACGTCCTGACTTTC	CASTSDPGVAGDSGANVLTF
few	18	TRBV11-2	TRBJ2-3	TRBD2	TGTGCCAGCAGCTTAGGACTAGCGGGAGCGCGGGCCACAGATACGCAGTATTTT	CASSLGLAGARATDTQYF
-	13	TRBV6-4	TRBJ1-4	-	TGTGCCAGCAGCCGGACAGCTAATGAAAAACTGTTTTTT	CASSRTANEKLFF
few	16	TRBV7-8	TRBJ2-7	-	TGTGCCAGCAGCTTAGCTTCCCAGACCCACTATTACGAGCAGTACTTC	CASSLASQTHYYEQYF
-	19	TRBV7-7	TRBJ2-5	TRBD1	TGTGCTAGCAGCTTAGGTCTAGGACAGGGCCTCGGGTTCCAAGAGACCCAGTACTTC	CASSLGLGQGLGFQETQYF
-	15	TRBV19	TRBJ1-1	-	TGTGCCAGTAGTATAAGGGTCTTCAGGGTCACTGAAGCTTTCTTT	CASSIRVFRVTEAFF
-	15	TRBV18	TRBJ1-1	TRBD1	TGTGCCAGCTCACCCTCTATTGACAGGGAGACTGAAGCTTTCTTT	CASSPSIDRETEAFF
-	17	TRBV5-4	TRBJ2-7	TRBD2	TGTGCCAGCAGCTTGGGGGGGACTAGCGGGAGTGTTTACGAGCAGTACTTC	CASSLGGTSGSVYEQYF